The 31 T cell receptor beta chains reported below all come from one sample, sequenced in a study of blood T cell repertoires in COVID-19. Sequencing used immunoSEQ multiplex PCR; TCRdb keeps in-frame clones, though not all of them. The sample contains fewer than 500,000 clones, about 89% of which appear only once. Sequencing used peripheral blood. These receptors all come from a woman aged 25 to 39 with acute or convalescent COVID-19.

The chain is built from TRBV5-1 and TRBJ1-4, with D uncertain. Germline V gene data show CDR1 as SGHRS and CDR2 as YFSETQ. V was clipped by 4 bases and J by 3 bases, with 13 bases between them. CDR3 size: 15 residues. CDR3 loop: CASSPEGFANEKLFF. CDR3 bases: TGCGCCAGCAGCCCAGAGGGTTTTGCTAATGAAAAACTGTTTTTT.

The CDR3 coding sequence is TGTGCCAGCAACCCGCCTGCCGGACAGGGAGGTGGCTACACCTTC. Translation gives CASNPPAGQGGGYTF. The V gene is TRBV21-1, the J gene TRBJ1-2; TRBD1, the table's D call, lacks a check against the DNA. TRBV21-1 is reported as a pseudogene. The CDR3 has 15 residues.

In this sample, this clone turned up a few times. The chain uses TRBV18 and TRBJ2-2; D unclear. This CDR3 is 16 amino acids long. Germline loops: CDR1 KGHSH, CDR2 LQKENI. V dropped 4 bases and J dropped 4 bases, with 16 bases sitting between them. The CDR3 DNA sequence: TGTGCCAGCTCACTTACCCGACTCCTATCCACCGGGGAGCTGTTTTTT. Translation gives CASSLTRLLSTGELFF.

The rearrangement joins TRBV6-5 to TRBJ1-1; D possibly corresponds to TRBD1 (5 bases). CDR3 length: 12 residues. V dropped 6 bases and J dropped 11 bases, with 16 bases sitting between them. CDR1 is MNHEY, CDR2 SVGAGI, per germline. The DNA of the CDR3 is TGTGCCAGCAGACGACGGGGGGACGGTGCTTTCTTT. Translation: CASRRRGDGAFF.

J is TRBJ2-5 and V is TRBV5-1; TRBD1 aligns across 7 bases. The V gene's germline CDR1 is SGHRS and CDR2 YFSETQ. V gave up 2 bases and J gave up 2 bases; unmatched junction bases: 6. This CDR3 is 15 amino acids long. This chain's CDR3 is CASSFRGGGQETQYF. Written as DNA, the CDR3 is TGCGCCAGCAGCTTCCGAGGGGGCGGTCAAGAGACCCAGTACTTC.

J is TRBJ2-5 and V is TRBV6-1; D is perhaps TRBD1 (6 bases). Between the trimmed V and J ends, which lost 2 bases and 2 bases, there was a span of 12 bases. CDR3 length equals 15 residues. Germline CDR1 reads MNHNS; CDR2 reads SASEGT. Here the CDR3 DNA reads TGTGCCAGCAGTGAACCGCCAGGGGCACAAGAGACCCAGTACTTC. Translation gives CASSEPPGAQETQYF.

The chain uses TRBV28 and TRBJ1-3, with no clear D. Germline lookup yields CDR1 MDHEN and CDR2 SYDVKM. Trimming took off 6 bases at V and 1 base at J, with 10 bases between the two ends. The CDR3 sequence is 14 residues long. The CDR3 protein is CASRGGGSGNTIYF. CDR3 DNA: TGTGCCAGCAGGGGAGGTGGATCTGGAAACACCATATATTTT.

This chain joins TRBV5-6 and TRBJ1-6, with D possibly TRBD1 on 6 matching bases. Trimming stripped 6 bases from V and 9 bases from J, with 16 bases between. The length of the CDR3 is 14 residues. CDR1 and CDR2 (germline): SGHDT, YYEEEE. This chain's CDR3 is CASTAGAGFSPLHF. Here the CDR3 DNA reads TGTGCCAGCACAGCAGGGGCTGGATTTTCACCCCTCCACTTT.

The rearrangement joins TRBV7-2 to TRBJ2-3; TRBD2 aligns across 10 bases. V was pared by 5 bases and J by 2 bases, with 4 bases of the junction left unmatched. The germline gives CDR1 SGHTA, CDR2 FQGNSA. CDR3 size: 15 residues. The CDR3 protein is CASSPGLALTDTQYF. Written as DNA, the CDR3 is TGTGCCAGCAGCCCGGGACTAGCGCTCACAGATACGCAGTATTTT.

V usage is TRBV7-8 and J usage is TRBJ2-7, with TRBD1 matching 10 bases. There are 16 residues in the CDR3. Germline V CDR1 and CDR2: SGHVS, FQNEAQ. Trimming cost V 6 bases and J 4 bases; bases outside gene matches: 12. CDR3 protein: CASRPSAGTGDYEQYF. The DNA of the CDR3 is TGTGCCAGCAGGCCTTCGGCCGGGACAGGGGATTACGAGCAGTACTTC. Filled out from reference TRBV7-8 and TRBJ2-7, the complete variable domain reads GAGVSQSPRYKVAKRGQDVALRCDPISGHVSLFWYQQALGQGPEFLTYFQNEAQLDKSGLPSDRFFAERPEGSVSTLKIQRTQQEDSAVYLCASRPSAGTGDYEQYFGPGTRLTVT.

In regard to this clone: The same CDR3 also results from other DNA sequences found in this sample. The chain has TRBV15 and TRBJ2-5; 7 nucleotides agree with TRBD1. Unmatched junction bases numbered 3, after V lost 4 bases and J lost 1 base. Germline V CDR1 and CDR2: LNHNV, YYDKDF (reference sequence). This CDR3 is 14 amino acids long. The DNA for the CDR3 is TGTGCCACCAGCACCCGGACAGGCCAAGAGACCCAGTACTTC. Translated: CATSTRTGQETQYF.

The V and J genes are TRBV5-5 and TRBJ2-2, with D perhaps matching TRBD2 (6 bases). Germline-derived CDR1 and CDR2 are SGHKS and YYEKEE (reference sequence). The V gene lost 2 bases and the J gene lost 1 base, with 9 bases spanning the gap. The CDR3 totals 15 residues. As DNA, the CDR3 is TGTGCCAGCAGCTTATACGGGGGGAACACCGGGGAGCTGTTTTTT. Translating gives CASSLYGGNTGELFF.

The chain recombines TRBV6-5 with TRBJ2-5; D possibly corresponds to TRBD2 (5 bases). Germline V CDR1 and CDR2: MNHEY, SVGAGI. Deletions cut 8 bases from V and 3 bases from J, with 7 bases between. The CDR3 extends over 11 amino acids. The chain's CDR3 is CASRGEETQYF. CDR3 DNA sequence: TGTGCCAGCCGGGGAGAAGAGACCCAGTACTTC.

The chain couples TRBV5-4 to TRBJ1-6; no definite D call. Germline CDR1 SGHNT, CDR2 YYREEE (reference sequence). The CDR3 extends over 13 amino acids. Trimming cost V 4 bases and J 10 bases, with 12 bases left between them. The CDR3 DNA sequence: TGTGCCAGCAGCCATCCTTGGGCCTCACCCCTCCACTTT. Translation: CASSHPWASPLHF.

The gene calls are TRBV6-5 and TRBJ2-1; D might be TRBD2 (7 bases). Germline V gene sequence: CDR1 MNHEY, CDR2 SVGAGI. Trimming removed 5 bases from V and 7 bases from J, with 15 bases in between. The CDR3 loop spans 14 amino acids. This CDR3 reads CASSRGGPRNEQFF. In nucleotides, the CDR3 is TGTGCCAGCAGTAGGGGGGGGCCTAGGAATGAGCAGTTCTTC.

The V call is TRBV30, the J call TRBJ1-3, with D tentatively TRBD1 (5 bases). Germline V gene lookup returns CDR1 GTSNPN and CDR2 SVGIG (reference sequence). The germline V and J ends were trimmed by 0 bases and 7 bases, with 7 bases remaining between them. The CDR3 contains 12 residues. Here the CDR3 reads CAWSVGANTIYF. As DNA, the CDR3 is TGTGCCTGGAGTGTAGGGGCGAACACCATATATTTT.

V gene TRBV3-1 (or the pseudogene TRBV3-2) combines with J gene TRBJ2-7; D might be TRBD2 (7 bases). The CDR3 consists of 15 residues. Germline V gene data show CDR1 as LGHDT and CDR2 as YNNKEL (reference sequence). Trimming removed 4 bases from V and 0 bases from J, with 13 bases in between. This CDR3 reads CASSREGGGSYEQYF. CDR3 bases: TGTGCCAGCAGCCGAGAGGGGGGGGGCTCCTACGAGCAGTACTTC.

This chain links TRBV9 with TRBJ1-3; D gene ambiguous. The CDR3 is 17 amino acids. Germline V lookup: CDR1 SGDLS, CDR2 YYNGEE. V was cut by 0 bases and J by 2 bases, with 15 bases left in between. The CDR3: CASSVVDRGEAGNTIYF. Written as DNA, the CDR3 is TGTGCCAGCAGCGTAGTGGACCGCGGGGAGGCTGGAAACACCATATATTTT. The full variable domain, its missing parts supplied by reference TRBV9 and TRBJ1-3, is DSGVTQTPKHLITATGQRVTLRCSPRSGDLSVYWYQQSLDQGLQFLIQYYNGEERAKGNILERFSAQQFPDLHSELNLSSLELGDSALYFCASSVVDRGEAGNTIYFGEGSWLTVV.

The CDR3 nucleotides are TGTGCCAGCAGCACGGGACTAGCGGGGGGGCCCTACAATGAGCAGTTCTTC. This codes for CASSTGLAGGPYNEQFF. This sequence joins TRBV5-6 and TRBJ2-1; 16 bases match TRBD2. Germline trimming cut 4 bases from V and 2 bases from J; bases unmatched to any gene: 3. The CDR3 runs to 17 residues. The V gene's germline CDR1 is SGHDT and CDR2 YYEEEE.

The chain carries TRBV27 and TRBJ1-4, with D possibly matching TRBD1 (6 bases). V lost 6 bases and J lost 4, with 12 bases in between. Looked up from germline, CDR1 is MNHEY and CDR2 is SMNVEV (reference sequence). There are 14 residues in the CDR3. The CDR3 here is CASRRGGGNEKLFF. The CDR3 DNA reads TGTGCCAGCAGACGAGGGGGGGGTAATGAAAAACTGTTTTTT. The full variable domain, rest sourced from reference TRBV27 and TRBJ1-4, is EAQVTQNPRYLITVTGKKLTVTCSQNMNHEYMSWYRQDPGLGLRQIYYSMNVEVTDKGDVPEGYKVSRKEKRNFPLILESPSPNQTSLYFCASRRGGGNEKLFFGSGTQLSVL.

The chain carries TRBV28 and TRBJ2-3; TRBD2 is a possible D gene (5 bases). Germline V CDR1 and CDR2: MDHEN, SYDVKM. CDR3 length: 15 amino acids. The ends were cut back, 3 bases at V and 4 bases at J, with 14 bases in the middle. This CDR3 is CASSLGRLRADTQYF. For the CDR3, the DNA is TGTGCCAGCAGTTTGGGGAGACTACGGGCAGATACGCAGTATTTT.

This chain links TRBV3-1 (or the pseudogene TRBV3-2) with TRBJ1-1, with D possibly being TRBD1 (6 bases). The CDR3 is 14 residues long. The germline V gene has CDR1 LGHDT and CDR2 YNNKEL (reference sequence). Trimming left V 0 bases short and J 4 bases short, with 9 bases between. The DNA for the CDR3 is TGTGCCAGCAGCCAAGAGGGGGCGCGCACTGAAGCTTTCTTT. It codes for CASSQEGARTEAFF.

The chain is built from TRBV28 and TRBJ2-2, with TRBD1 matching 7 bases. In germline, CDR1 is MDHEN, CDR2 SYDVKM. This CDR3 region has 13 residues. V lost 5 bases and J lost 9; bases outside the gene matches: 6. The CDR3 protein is CASSNPQGRELFF. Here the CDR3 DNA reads TGTGCCAGCAGTAACCCACAGGGGCGGGAGCTGTTTTTT.

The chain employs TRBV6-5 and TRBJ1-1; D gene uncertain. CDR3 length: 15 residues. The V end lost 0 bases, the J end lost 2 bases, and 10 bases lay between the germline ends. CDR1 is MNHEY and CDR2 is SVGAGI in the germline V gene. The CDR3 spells CASSYSYPRNTEAFF. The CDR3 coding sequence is TGTGCCAGCAGTTACTCTTACCCGAGAAACACTGAAGCTTTCTTT.

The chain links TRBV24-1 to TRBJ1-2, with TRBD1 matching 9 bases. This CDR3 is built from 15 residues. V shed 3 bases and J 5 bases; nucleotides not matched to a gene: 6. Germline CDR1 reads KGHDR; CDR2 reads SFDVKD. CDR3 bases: TGTGCCACCAGTGATGGGACAGGGTCTTCGTATGGCTACACCTTC. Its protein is CATSDGTGSSYGYTF.

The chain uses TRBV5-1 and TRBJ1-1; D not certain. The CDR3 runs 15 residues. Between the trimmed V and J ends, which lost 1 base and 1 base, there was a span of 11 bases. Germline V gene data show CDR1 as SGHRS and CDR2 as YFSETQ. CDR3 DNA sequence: TGCGCCAGCAGCTTGATTATTGCCGGGAACACTGAAGCTTTCTTT. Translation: CASSLIIAGNTEAFF.

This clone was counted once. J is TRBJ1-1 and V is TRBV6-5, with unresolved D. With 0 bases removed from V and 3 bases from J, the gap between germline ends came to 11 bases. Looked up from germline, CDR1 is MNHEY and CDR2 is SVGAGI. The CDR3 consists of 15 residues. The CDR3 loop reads CASSYSRGLDTEAFF. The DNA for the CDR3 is TGTGCCAGCAGTTACTCGCGGGGTTTGGACACTGAAGCTTTCTTT.

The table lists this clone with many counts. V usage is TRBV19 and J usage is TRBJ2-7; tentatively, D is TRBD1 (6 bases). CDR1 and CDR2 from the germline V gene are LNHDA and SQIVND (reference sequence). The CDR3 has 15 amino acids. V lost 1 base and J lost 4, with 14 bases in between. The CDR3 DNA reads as TGTGCCAGTAGTATAGTTAGGACAGCCGAATACGAGCAGTACTTC. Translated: CASSIVRTAEYEQYF.

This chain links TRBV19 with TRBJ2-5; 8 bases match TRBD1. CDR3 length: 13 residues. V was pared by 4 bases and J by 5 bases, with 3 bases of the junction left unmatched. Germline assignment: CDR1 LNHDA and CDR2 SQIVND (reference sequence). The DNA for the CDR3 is TGTGCCAGTAGTACAGGGGGCAGGGAGACCCAGTACTTC. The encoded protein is CASSTGGRETQYF.

The CDR3 protein is CATSGIGTGSNEQFF. In nucleotides, the CDR3 is TGTGCCACCAGTGGTATCGGGACAGGGTCCAATGAGCAGTTCTTC. J is TRBJ2-1 and V is TRBV24-1, with 9 bases aligning to TRBD1. The germline gives CDR1 KGHDR, CDR2 SFDVKD. The CDR3 spans 15 residues. V lost 5 bases, J lost 6 bases, and 7 bases stayed unmatched.

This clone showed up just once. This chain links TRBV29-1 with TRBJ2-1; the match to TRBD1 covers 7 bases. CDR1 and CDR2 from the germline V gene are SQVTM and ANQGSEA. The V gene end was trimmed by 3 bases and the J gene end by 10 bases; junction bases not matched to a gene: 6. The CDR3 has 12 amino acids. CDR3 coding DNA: TGCAGCGTTGAGGGACAGACAACCGAGCAGTTCTTC. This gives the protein CSVEGQTTEQFF.